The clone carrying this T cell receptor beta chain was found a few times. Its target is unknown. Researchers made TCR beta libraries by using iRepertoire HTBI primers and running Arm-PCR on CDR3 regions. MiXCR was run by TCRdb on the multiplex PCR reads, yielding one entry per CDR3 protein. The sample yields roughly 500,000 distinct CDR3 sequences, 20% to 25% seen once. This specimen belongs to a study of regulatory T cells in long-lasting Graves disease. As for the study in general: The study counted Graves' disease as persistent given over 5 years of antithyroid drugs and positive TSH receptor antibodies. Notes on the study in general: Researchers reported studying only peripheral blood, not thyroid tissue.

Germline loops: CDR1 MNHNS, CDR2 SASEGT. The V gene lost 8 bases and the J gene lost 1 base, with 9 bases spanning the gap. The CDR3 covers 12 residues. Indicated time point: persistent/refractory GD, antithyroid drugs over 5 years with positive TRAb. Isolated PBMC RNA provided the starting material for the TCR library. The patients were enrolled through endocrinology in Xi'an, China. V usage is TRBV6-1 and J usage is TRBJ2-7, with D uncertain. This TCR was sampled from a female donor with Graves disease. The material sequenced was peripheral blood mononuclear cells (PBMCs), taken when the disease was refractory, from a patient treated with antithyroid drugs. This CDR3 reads CASRSRSYEQYF. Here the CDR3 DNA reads TGTGCCAGCCGGTCACGATCCTACGAGCAGTACTTC.